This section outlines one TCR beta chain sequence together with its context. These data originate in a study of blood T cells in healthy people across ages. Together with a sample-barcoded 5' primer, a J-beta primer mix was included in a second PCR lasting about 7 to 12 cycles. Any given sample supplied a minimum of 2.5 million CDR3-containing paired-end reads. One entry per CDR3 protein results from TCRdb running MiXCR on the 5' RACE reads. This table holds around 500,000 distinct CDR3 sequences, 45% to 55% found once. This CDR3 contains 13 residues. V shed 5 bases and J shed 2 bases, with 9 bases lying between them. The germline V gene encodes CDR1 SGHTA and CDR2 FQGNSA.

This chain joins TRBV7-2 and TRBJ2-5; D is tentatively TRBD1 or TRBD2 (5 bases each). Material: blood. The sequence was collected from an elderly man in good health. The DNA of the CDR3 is TGTGCCAGCAGCCGGGACCATCAAGAGACCCAGTACTTC. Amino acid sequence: CASSRDHQETQYF.